A selection of T cell receptor beta chains follows, all from one sample in a study of blood T cell repertoires in COVID-19. The protocol was immunoSEQ multiplex PCR, while the TCRdb copy is restricted to in-frame clones and leaves out a portion. The table has some 250,000 clones, 80% to 90% seen once. Specimen: PBMCs or T cells enriched from blood (not recorded which). Every receptor here comes from a woman aged 45-59 years who had recovered from COVID-19. The CDR3 runs from the conserved cysteine through the conserved F or W. A D gene is named only where the DNA matches it firmly. Size values are once, few and many counts, or a class for expanded clones, and some rows have none.

TRBV7-8	TRBJ1-1	NA	NA	TGTGCCAGCAGCTTATACCAGGGCACTGAAGCTTTCTTT	CASSLYQGTEAFF
TRBV6-1	TRBJ1-5	NA	few	TGTGCCAGCAGTGAAAGGGGGAAAGCCCAGCATTTT	CASSERGKAQHF
TRBV6-5	TRBJ1-2	NA	NA	TGTGCCAGCAGTTACGCCGGGAGCCAAGCTAACTATGGCTACACCTTC	CASSYAGSQANYGYTF
TRBV5-1	TRBJ2-1	TRBD2	few	TGCGCCAGCAGCTTGTCCGTCCGCGGGGGCAATGAGCAGTTCTTC	CASSLSVRGGNEQFF
TRBV25-1	TRBJ1-1	NA	NA	TGTGCCAGCAGTGAATTGGGGGCCACGAACACTGAAGCTTTCTTT	CASSELGATNTEAFF
TRBV6-6	TRBJ1-4	NA	NA	TGTGCCAGCAGCAGGACACTCGAAAAACTGTTTTTT	CASSRTLEKLFF
TRBV27	TRBJ2-6	NA	few	TGTGCCAGCAGGACATATGGGGCCAACGTCCTGACTTTC	CASRTYGANVLTF
TRBV2	TRBJ2-2	NA	NA	TGTGCCAGCACCCTGGGGGCAGGGGAAACCGGGGAGCTGTTTTTT	CASTLGAGETGELFF
TRBV5-4	TRBJ2-1	TRBD1	NA	TGTGCCAGCAGCTCCAGACAGGGACGTCAATACAATGAGCAGTTCTTC	CASSSRQGRQYNEQFF
TRBV3-1/TRBV3-2	TRBJ2-5	NA	NA	TGTGCCAGCAGCCAATCTTGGCGGCCACAAGAGACCCAGTACTTC	CASSQSWRPQETQYF
TRBV12-5	TRBJ2-1	NA	NA	TGTGCTAGTGGTTTTCGGGATGAGCAGTTCTTC	CASGFRDEQFF
TRBV5-1	TRBJ2-7	NA	once	TGCGCCAGCAGCTTCGGCGGGATCCCCTACGAGCAGTACTTC	CASSFGGIPYEQYF
TRBV6-5	TRBJ1-6	NA	NA	TGTGCCAGCCGGCCCAGAGGGGAGGTGCAGTCACCCCTCCACTTT	CASRPRGEVQSPLHF
TRBV7-8	TRBJ1-6	NA	NA	TGTGCCAGCAGCTTAGTAACAGGGAGCGGTGGACCCCTCCACTTT	CASSLVTGSGGPLHF
TRBV19	TRBJ2-7	TRBD2	NA	TGTGCCAGTAGTATTCCTTTGAGGGGTTGCGGGAGCCTAGGCTACGAGCAGTACTTC	CASSIPLRGCGSLGYEQYF
TRBV7-9	TRBJ2-7	NA	NA	TGTGCCAGCAGCCCTCGAGGGGGAGGGTTGAGGGAGCAGTACTTC	CASSPRGGGLREQYF
TRBV27	TRBJ2-7	TRBD2	NA	TGTGCCAGCAGGCTAGCGGGAGTGTACGAGCAGTACTTC	CASRLAGVYEQYF
TRBV18	TRBJ2-7	TRBD2	NA	TGTGCCAGCTCACCGGGACTAGCGGGCTACGAGCAGTACTTC	CASSPGLAGYEQYF
TRBV12-5	TRBJ2-4	TRBD2	NA	TGTGCTAGTGGAAATAGCGGGAGTGACATTCAGTACTTC	CASGNSGSDIQYF
TRBV19	TRBJ1-2	NA	NA	TGTGCCAGTAGTATCCTCGAGGAGGATGGCTACACCTTC	CASSILEEDGYTF
TRBV5-4	TRBJ2-3	TRBD2	NA	TGTGCCAGCAGCGTGAACGGACTAGCGCCAGATACGCAGTATTTT	CASSVNGLAPDTQYF
TRBV29-1	TRBJ2-3	NA	NA	TGCAGCGTTGTTTGGCAGGGGACAGATACGCAGTATTTT	CSVVWQGTDTQYF
TRBV5-1	TRBJ1-2	NA	NA	TGCGCCAGCAGCGCCGGTGCTACGACTGGAGGCTATGGCTACACCTTC	CASSAGATTGGYGYTF
TRBV3-1/TRBV3-2	TRBJ2-1	TRBD2	NA	TGTGCCAGCAGAGCCGGCGCGGGAGTTAGGTCCTACAATGAGCAGTTCTTC	CASRAGAGVRSYNEQFF
TRBV7-2	TRBJ2-6	NA	NA	TGTGCCAGCAGCCGCAATAGAGGCTTCGGGGCCAACGTCCTGACTTTC	CASSRNRGFGANVLTF
TRBV10-3	TRBJ2-5	TRBD2	NA	TGTGCCATCAGTGAGTCCGGGGCTAGCGGGCTCCAAGAGACCCAGTACTTC	CAISESGASGLQETQYF
TRBV25-1	TRBJ1-5	NA	NA	TGTGCCAGCAGTGACAGGGACAATCAGCCCCAGCATTTT	CASSDRDNQPQHF